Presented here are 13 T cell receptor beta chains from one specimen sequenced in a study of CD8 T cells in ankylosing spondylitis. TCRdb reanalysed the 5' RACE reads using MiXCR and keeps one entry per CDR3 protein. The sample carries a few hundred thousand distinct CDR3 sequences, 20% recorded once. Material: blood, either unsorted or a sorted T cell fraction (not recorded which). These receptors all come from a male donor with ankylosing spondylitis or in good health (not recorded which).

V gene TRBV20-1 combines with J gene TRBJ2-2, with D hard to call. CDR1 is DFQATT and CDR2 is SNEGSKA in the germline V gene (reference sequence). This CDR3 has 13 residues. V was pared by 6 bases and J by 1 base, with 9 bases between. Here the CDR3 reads CSAARLNTGELFF. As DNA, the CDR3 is TGCAGTGCCGCACGGCTGAACACCGGGGAGCTGTTTTTT.

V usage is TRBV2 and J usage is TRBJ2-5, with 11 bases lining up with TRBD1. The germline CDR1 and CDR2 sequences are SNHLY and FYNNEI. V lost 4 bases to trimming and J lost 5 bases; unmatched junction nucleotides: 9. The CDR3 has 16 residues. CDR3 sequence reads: CASSVLPGQGAETQYF. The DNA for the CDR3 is TGTGCCAGCAGTGTATTGCCTGGACAGGGGGCTGAGACCCAGTACTTC. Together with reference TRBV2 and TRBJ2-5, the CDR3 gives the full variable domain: EPEVTQTPSHQVTQMGQEVILRCVPISNHLYFYWYRQILGQKVEFLVSFYNNEISEKSEIFDDQFSVERPDGSNFTLKIRSTKLEDSAMYFCASSVLPGQGAETQYFGPGTRLLVL.

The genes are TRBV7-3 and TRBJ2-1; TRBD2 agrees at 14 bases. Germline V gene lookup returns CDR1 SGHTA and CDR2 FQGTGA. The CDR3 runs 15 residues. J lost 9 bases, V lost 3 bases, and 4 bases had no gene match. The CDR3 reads CASSLTSGGAGEQFF. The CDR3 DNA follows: TGTGCCAGCAGCTTGACTAGCGGGGGGGCGGGTGAGCAGTTCTTC.

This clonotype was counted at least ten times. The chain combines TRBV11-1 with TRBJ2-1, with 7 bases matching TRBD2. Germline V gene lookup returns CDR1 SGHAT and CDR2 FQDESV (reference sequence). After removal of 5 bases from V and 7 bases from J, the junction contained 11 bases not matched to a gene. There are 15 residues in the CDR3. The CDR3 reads CASSPPEGSGNEQFF. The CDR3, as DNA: TGTGCCAGCAGCCCCCCCGAGGGTAGCGGGAATGAGCAGTTCTTC.

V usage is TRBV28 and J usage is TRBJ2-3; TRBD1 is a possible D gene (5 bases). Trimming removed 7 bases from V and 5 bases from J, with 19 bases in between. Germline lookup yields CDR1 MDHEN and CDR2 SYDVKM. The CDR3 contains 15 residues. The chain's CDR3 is CASTSPDRFGDTQYF. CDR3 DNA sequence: TGTGCCAGCACCTCCCCCGACAGATTTGGAGATACGCAGTATTTT.

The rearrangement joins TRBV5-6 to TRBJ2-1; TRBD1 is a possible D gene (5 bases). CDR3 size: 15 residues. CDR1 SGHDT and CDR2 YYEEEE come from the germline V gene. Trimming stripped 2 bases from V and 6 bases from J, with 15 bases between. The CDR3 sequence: CASSFRQSKANEQFF. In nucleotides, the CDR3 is TGTGCCAGCAGCTTCCGACAGTCCAAAGCCAATGAGCAGTTCTTC. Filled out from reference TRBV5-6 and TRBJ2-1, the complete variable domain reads DAGVTQSPTHLIKTRGQQVTLRCSPKSGHDTVSWYQQALGQGPQFIFQYYEEEERQRGNFPDRFSGHQFPNYSSELNVNALLLGDSALYLCASSFRQSKANEQFFGPGTRLTVL.

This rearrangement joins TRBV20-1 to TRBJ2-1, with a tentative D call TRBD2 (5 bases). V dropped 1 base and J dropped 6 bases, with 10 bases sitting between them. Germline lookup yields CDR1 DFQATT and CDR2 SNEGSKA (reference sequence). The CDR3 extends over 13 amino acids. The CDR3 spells CSARVGGSNEQFF. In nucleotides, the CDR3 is TGCAGTGCTAGAGTTGGAGGAAGCAATGAGCAGTTCTTC.

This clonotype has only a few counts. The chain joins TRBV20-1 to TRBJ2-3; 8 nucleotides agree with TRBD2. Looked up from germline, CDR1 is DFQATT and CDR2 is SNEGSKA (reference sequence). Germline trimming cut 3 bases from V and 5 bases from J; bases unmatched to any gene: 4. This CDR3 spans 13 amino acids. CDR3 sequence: CSASGGAEDTQYF. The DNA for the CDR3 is TGCAGTGCTAGCGGGGGGGCTGAAGATACGCAGTATTTT.

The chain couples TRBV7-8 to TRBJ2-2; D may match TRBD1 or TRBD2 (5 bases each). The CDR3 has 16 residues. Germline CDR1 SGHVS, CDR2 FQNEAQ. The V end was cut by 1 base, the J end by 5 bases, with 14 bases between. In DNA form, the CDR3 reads TGTGCCAGCAGCTTAGTTGGAGGACAAACTACCGGGGAGCTGTTTTTT. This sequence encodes CASSLVGGQTTGELFF.

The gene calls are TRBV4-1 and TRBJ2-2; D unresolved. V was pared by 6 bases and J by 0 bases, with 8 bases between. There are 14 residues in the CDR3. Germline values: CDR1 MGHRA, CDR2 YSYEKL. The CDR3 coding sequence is TGCGCCAGCAGTCAGCCGTCGAACACCGGGGAGCTGTTTTTT. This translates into CASSQPSNTGELFF.

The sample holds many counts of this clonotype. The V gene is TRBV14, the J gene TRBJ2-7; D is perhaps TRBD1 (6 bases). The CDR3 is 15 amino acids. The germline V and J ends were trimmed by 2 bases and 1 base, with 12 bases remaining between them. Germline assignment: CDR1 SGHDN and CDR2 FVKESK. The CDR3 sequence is CASSQPQGDSYEQYV. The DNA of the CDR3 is TGTGCCAGCAGCCAACCACAGGGAGATTCCTACGAGCAGTACGTC.

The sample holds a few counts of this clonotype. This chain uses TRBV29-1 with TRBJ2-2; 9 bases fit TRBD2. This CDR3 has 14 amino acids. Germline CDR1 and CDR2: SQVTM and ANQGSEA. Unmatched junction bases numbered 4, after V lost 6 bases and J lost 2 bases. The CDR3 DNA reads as TGCAGCGTGCGGGGGGGCCTTAACACCGGGGAGCTGTTTTTT. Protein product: CSVRGGLNTGELFF.

CDR3 sequence reads: CASSVGQGAVDTQYF. For the CDR3, the DNA is TGTGCCAGCAGCGTAGGGCAGGGGGCCGTAGATACGCAGTATTTT. The V and J genes are TRBV9 and TRBJ2-3; TRBD1 aligns across 8 bases. The CDR3 runs 15 residues. Germline V gene sequence: CDR1 SGDLS, CDR2 YYNGEE. V lost 0 bases and J lost 5; bases outside the gene matches: 5. The variable domain in full, with the rest retrieved from reference TRBV9 and TRBJ2-3, is DSGVTQTPKHLITATGQRVTLRCSPRSGDLSVYWYQQSLDQGLQFLIQYYNGEERAKGNILERFSAQQFPDLHSELNLSSLELGDSALYFCASSVGQGAVDTQYFGPGTRLTVL.